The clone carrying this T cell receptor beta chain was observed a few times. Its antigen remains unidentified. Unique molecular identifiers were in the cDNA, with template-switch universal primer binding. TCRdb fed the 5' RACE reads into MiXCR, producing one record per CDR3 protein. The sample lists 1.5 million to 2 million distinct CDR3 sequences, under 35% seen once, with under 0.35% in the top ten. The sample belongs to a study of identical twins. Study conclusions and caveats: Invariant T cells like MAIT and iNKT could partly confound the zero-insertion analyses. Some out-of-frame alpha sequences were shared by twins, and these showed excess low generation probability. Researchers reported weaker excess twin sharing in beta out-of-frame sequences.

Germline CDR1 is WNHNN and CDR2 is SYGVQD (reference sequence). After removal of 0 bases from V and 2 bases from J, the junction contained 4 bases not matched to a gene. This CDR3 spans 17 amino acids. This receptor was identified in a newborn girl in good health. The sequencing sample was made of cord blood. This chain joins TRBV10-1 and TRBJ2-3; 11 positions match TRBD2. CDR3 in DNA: TGCGCCAGCAGTGAGTCAACTAGCGGGGGCCCCACAGATACGCAGTATTTT. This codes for CASSESTSGGPTDTQYF.